This TCR beta chain is drawn from a study of T-cell reconstitution after alpha-beta-depleted transplantation in children. Preparation of the TCRbeta library involved a method that used unique molecular identifiers. TCRdb reprocessed the PCR reads with MiXCR, giving one entry per CDR3 protein. The sample yields some 830,000 distinct CDR3 sequences, less than 20% seen once. The CDR3 has 15 residues. With 5 bases clipped from V and 3 bases from J, the junction kept 3 bases outside the gene matches. In germline, CDR1 is SEHNR, CDR2 FQNEAQ (reference sequence). Study-level findings and limits: About two months after transplant, alpha-beta T cells reportedly came from several hundred expanded graft clones. Fresh T-cell production supplied most of the T-cell counts and diversity seen one year after transplant. Certain patients had high TCRbeta diversity at day 60, and it came from recipient T cells and thymic progenitors that survived.

This clonotype was picked up a small number of times. Its matching antigen is unknown. The rearrangement joins TRBV7-9 to TRBJ2-4, with TRBD1 matching over 11 bases. This clonotype was obtained from a male patient between 10 and 17 years old who had a stem cell transplant for acute lymphoblastic leukemia, so the T cells may come from the graft donor. Sample: PBMCs, mostly from graft donor cells, taken 360 days after TCRalphabeta/CD19-depleted stem cell transplant. The CDR3 loop is CASSHGTGGKNIQYF. CDR3 coding DNA: TGTGCCAGCAGCCACGGGACAGGGGGCAAAAACATTCAGTACTTC.